A single sample gave rise to the 27 T cell receptor beta chains below, sequenced in a study of beta chain features in type 1 diabetes. Study-level findings and limits: In every one of the four CD4+ subsets, TCRB CDR3s were moderately but significantly shorter in Type 1 diabetes patients.

Every bit of the isolated RNA underwent reverse transcription, so sequencing read expressed TCRB transcripts. The table came from immunoSEQ multiplex PCR; TCRdb's copy has only in-frame clones and leaves some out. Of a few hundred thousand clones in the sample, about 13% were seen once. Their antigens remain unidentified. Sequenced: naive CD4+ T cells from blood. Source of these receptors: a woman younger than 30 with type 1 diabetes.

This clone came up many times. The chain joins TRBV29-1 to TRBJ2-1; no definite D call. The CDR3 is made up of 11 amino acids. Trimming took 2 bases from V and 15 from J, leaving 14 bases between them. CDR1 is SQVTM and CDR2 is ANQGSEA in the germline V gene. The CDR3 nucleotides read TGCAGCGTTGAAACTCTGCCCGTTTCGTTCTTC. It translates to CSVETLPVSFF.

This clone showed up just a few times. V and J are TRBV30 and TRBJ2-5, with a weak D call TRBD1 (6 bases). The V end lost 1 base, the J end lost 0 bases, and 6 bases lay between the germline ends. CDR1 is GTSNPN, CDR2 SVGIG, per germline (reference sequence). The CDR3 spans 13 residues. The chain's CDR3 is CAWSGQDQETQYF. In nucleotides, the CDR3 is TGTGCCTGGAGTGGACAGGACCAAGAGACCCAGTACTTC.

The V and J genes are TRBV18 and TRBJ2-1; the match to TRBD2 covers 8 bases. Germline loops: CDR1 KGHSH, CDR2 LQKENI. The CDR3 runs 16 residues. V lost 0 bases, J lost 4 bases, and 5 bases stayed unmatched. The CDR3 DNA follows: TGTGCCAGCTCACCACCCCCCGGGAGGGGATACAATGAGCAGTTCTTC. Its translation: CASSPPPGRGYNEQFF.

This clone was seen a handful of times. This chain joins TRBV7-3 and TRBJ2-5; the D gene is possibly TRBD1 (8 bases). The germline V gene has CDR1 SGHTA and CDR2 FQGTGA. This CDR3 region has 16 residues. The ends were cut back, 5 bases at V and 1 base at J, with 17 bases in the middle. In DNA form, the CDR3 reads TGTGCCAGCAGCAAGACAGGGGAGGGACCCCAAGAGACCCAGTACTTC. Translated, it gives CASSKTGEGPQETQYF.

The chain is built from TRBV9 and TRBJ2-7, with TRBD1 matching over 7 bases. The V segment lost 3 bases and the J segment 1 base; nucleotides outside the gene matches: 4. The germline gives CDR1 SGDLS, CDR2 YYNGEE. The CDR3 consists of 14 residues. The CDR3 DNA follows: TGTGCCAGCAGCGGACCAGGGGGATCCTACGAGCAGTACTTC. Encoded protein: CASSGPGGSYEQYF.

This chain links TRBV4-3 with TRBJ1-2, with D perhaps matching TRBD1 (5 bases). Trimming left V 4 bases short and J 4 bases short, with 16 bases between. Germline V CDR1 and CDR2: LGHNA, YSLEER. The CDR3 is 15 amino acids. Here the CDR3 reads CASSLFYQGLYGYTF. The CDR3, as DNA: TGCGCCAGCAGCCTCTTTTACCAGGGACTCTATGGCTACACCTTC.

The chain has TRBV7-2 and TRBJ2-4, with TRBD2 identical over 10 bases. The J segment lost 1 base and the V segment lost 5 bases, leaving 8 bases of the junction unmatched. Germline CDR1 reads SGHTA; CDR2 reads FQGNSA. The CDR3 is made up of 17 amino acids. The CDR3 DNA reads as TGTGCCAGCAGCCCATTAGCGGGAGGCCAGGCCAAAAACATTCAGTACTTC. As protein: CASSPLAGGQAKNIQYF. Drawing the rest from reference TRBV7-2 and TRBJ2-4, the complete variable domain is GAGVSQSPSNKVTEKGKDVELRCDPISGHTALYWYRQSLGQGLEFLIYFQGNSAPDKSGLPSDRFSAERTGGSVSTLTIQRTQQEDSAVYLCASSPLAGGQAKNIQYFGAGTRLSVL.

The chain employs TRBV12-5 and TRBJ1-5, with a tentative D call TRBD1 (5 bases). The CDR3 spans 16 residues. Germline values: CDR1 LGHNT, CDR2 FRNRAP. V was trimmed by 4 bases and J by 2 bases, leaving 15 bases between them. This CDR3 reads CASGSRRGEGNQPQHF. In DNA form, the CDR3 reads TGTGCTAGTGGTTCCCGACGAGGGGAGGGCAATCAGCCCCAGCATTTT.

This clone has just a few counts. V and J are TRBV5-4 and TRBJ2-5, with 7 bases aligning to TRBD2. Per germline, CDR1 SGHNT and CDR2 YYREEE (reference sequence). Unmatched junction bases numbered 15, after V lost 2 bases and J lost 5 bases. This CDR3 is 17 amino acids long. CDR3 nucleotide sequence: TGTGCCAGCAGCTTTTCGGCTAGCGGACCCCCGGGGGAGACCCAGTACTTC. Its translation: CASSFSASGPPGETQYF.

This clone was detected only a few times. The chain links TRBV7-2 to TRBJ2-7; D is ambiguous. Germline V gene sequence: CDR1 SGHTA, CDR2 FQGNSA. Trimming cost V 1 base and J 2 bases, with 9 bases left between them. The CDR3 spans 14 residues. CDR3 protein: CASSLDGGAYEQYV. The CDR3, as DNA: TGTGCCAGCAGCTTAGATGGCGGCGCCTACGAGCAGTACGTC.

The sample holds a few counts of this clone. The chain combines TRBV4-3 with TRBJ2-1; the match to TRBD2 covers 9 bases. The length of the CDR3 is 16 residues. V was pared by 1 base and J by 6 bases, with 7 bases of the junction left unmatched. The germline CDR1 and CDR2 sequences are LGHNA and YSLEER. CDR3 sequence reads: CASSQVPAGGSNEQFF. The CDR3 coding sequence is TGCGCCAGCAGCCAAGTTCCAGCGGGAGGATCCAATGAGCAGTTCTTC.

The chain recombines TRBV5-6 with TRBJ2-1; 9 nucleotides align to TRBD2. Germline CDR1 and CDR2: SGHDT and YYEEEE. V was pared by 1 base and J by 1 base, with 6 bases of the junction left unmatched. This CDR3 has 17 residues. The CDR3 bases are TGTGCCAGCAGCTTGTTTAGACTAGCGGATTCCTACAATGAGCAGTTCTTC. Residues: CASSLFRLADSYNEQFF.

This clone was seen only a few times. The chain couples TRBV29-1 to TRBJ2-3; unclear D gene. The V end lost 5 bases, the J end lost 2 bases, and 11 bases lay between the germline ends. The CDR3 runs to 13 residues. Germline lookup yields CDR1 SQVTM and CDR2 ANQGSEA. The CDR3 bases are TGCAGCGTTTTCAAGCGTTTCACAGATACGCAGTATTTT. Translated: CSVFKRFTDTQYF.

The rearrangement links TRBV6-5 to TRBJ1-5; D gene ambiguous. The germline V and J ends were trimmed by 4 bases and 7 bases, with 11 bases remaining between them. CDR3 length: 13 amino acids. Germline CDR1 MNHEY, CDR2 SVGAGI. The CDR3 region is CASSLYRGQPQHF. CDR3 DNA sequence: TGTGCCAGCAGTTTATACCGCGGACAGCCCCAGCATTTT.

The chain recombines TRBV14 with TRBJ2-7; D gene ambiguous. From germline, CDR1 is SGHDN and CDR2 FVKESK. V lost 2 bases to trimming and J lost 9 bases, with 11 bases between them. There are 12 residues in the CDR3. CDR3 protein: CASSQPKRRQYF. CDR3 DNA: TGTGCCAGCAGCCAACCAAAGAGGAGGCAGTACTTC.

The chain employs TRBV5-1 and TRBJ2-7, with D perhaps TRBD1 (5 bases). The germline gives CDR1 SGHRS, CDR2 YFSETQ. CDR3 length: 14 residues. The ends were cut back, 5 bases at V and 0 bases at J, with 12 bases in the middle. CDR3 protein: CASRETASSYEQYV. The CDR3 DNA sequence: TGCGCCAGCAGAGAGACAGCGAGCTCCTACGAGCAGTACGTC.

The chain couples TRBV9 to TRBJ2-2; 11 nucleotides line up with TRBD2. The CDR3 is made up of 17 amino acids. Germline V lookup: CDR1 SGDLS, CDR2 YYNGEE. V trimming: 3 bases; J trimming: 2 bases; junction bases outside the gene matches: 6. CDR3 amino acids: CASSAPGTSGNTGELFF. The CDR3 region has the DNA TGTGCCAGCAGCGCCCCCGGGACTAGCGGTAACACCGGGGAGCTGTTTTTT.

The chain carries TRBV5-1 and TRBJ2-1; 9 nucleotides line up with TRBD1. Trimming removed 4 bases from V and 2 bases from J; junction bases left unmatched: 4. CDR1 and CDR2 (germline): SGHRS, YFSETQ. This CDR3 spans 15 amino acids. CDR3 DNA sequence: TGCGCCAGCAGCACCGACAGGGGGGCCTACAATGAGCAGTTCTTC. Its translation is CASSTDRGAYNEQFF.

This clone showed up just a few times. This chain joins TRBV7-2 and TRBJ1-1; no clear D gene. V lost 0 bases to trimming and J lost 1 base, with 9 bases between them. CDR1 and CDR2 from the germline V gene are SGHTA and FQGNSA. The CDR3 covers 15 residues. In nucleotides, the CDR3 is TGTGCCAGCAGCTTAGCCCTAAACAGGAACACTGAAGCTTTCTTT. Translating gives CASSLALNRNTEAFF.

This clone has only a few counts. V gene TRBV11-2 combines with J gene TRBJ2-1, with unresolved D. This CDR3 spans 13 amino acids. Germline V gene data show CDR1 as SGHAT and CDR2 as FQNNGV. V was cut by 0 bases and J by 9 bases, with 9 bases left in between. This CDR3 reads CASSLDSSGEQFF. The CDR3 coding sequence is TGTGCCAGCAGCTTAGATAGCAGTGGTGAGCAGTTCTTC.

This clone was seen a few times. CDR3 region: CASGGQEETQYF. The CDR3 coding sequence is TGTGCCAGCGGAGGACAGGAAGAGACCCAGTACTTC. V gene TRBV6-6 combines with J gene TRBJ2-5; the match to TRBD1 covers 7 bases. The CDR3 loop spans 12 amino acids. Looked up from germline, CDR1 is MNHNY and CDR2 is SVGAGI (reference sequence). V dropped 8 bases and J dropped 3; count of bases not matched to a gene: 3.

The chain employs TRBV27 and TRBJ2-5; D is perhaps TRBD2 (6 bases). The CDR3 is 15 amino acids. Germline V gives CDR1 MNHEY, CDR2 SMNVEV (reference sequence). V dropped 4 bases and J dropped 3 bases, with 15 bases sitting between them. CDR3: CASSWSGLPEETQYF. The DNA of the CDR3 is TGTGCCAGCAGTTGGTCGGGACTGCCCGAAGAGACCCAGTACTTC.

This clone was counted a few times. The V and J genes are TRBV28 and TRBJ2-3; 8 bases agree with TRBD1. This CDR3 is built from 13 residues. Germline trimming cut 6 bases from V and 3 bases from J; bases unmatched to any gene: 2. The germline V gene encodes CDR1 MDHEN and CDR2 SYDVKM. The CDR3 DNA reads TGTGCCAGCAGACAGGGGGTGACAGATACGCAGTATTTT. As protein: CASRQGVTDTQYF.

The chain links TRBV18 to TRBJ2-7, with D tentatively TRBD2 (5 bases). This CDR3 has 14 amino acids. Germline V gene sequence: CDR1 KGHSH, CDR2 LQKENI. V was cut by 0 bases and J by 3 bases, with 9 bases left in between. The CDR3 bases are TGTGCCAGCTCACCACCAGCGGACCTCTACGAGCAGTACTTC. This gives the protein CASSPPADLYEQYF.

This clone came up a few times. For the CDR3, the DNA is TGTGCCTGGAGTTCCGGACTAGCGGGAGAGAATGAGCAGTTCTTC. Its translation: CAWSSGLAGENEQFF. The chain recombines TRBV30 with TRBJ2-1; 13 nucleotides match TRBD2. This CDR3 has 15 amino acids. Germline loops: CDR1 GTSNPN, CDR2 SVGIG (reference sequence). Trimming cost V 2 bases and J 7 bases; bases outside gene matches: 5.

Here the CDR3 reads CASSSRTGLNTEAFF. The CDR3 coding sequence is TGTGCCAGCAGCTCTCGGACAGGGTTGAACACTGAAGCTTTCTTT. The gene calls are TRBV7-9 and TRBJ1-1; 8 bases are a match to TRBD1. The CDR3 extends over 15 amino acids. CDR1 is SEHNR, CDR2 FQNEAQ, per germline (reference sequence). V lost 4 bases to trimming and J lost 0 bases; unmatched junction nucleotides: 4.

This chain connects TRBV2 to TRBJ2-5; the match to TRBD2 covers 10 bases. Per the germline V gene, CDR1 is SNHLY and CDR2 is FYNNEI. This CDR3 spans 15 amino acids. V gave up 4 bases and J gave up 4 bases; unmatched junction bases: 6. CDR3 loop: CASSGLAGAGETQYF. In DNA form, the CDR3 reads TGTGCCAGCAGTGGGCTAGCGGGAGCTGGAGAGACCCAGTACTTC.